One sample yielded the 21 T cell receptor beta chains listed below, sequenced in a study of monozygotic twins with inflammatory bowel disease. TCRdb reprocessed the 5' RACE reads and stores each CDR3 protein as one record, lacking DNA. This sample's table has about 210,000 distinct CDR3 sequences. The sequenced sample was blood. The origin of the receptors is a human donor with ulcerative colitis or Crohn's disease, or a healthy co-twin of an affected twin (not recorded which).

The V call is TRBV29-1, the J call TRBJ2-3; TCRdb indicates TRBD2, and absent DNA this call remains unverified. This CDR3 is 12 amino acids long. Per germline, CDR1 SQVTM and CDR2 ANQGSEA. This chain's CDR3 is CSSGTSTDTQYF.

V gene TRBV19 combines with J gene TRBJ2-7; TCRdb selects TRBD1, and the lack of DNA leaves this call unchecked. CDR1 is LNHDA, CDR2 SQIVND, per germline (reference sequence). This CDR3 has 15 amino acids. The CDR3 loop reads CASSKAGDWYNEQYF.

This chain joins TRBV20-1 and TRBJ2-3. There are 13 residues in the CDR3. Germline CDR1 is DFQATT and CDR2 is SNEGSKA (reference sequence). CDR3 sequence: CSARVEGRDTQYF.

The V gene is TRBV24-1, the J gene TRBJ2-1; no DNA is available, so the TRBD2 call from TCRdb remains unchecked. CDR1 is KGHDR, CDR2 SFDVKD, per germline. This CDR3 contains 16 residues. CDR3 sequence reads: CATSALLAGGPREQFF.

The chain combines TRBV20-1 with TRBJ2-3; TCRdb selects TRBD2, and the lack of DNA leaves this call unchecked. The CDR3 totals 14 residues. The germline gives CDR1 DFQATT, CDR2 SNEGSKA (reference sequence). The CDR3 protein is CSATSGGAADTQYF.

This rearrangement joins TRBV24-1 to TRBJ1-5. The CDR3 contains 14 residues. Germline V gene lookup returns CDR1 KGHDR and CDR2 SFDVKD. The chain's CDR3 is CATKDPEHDQPQHF.

The genes are TRBV7-9 and TRBJ1-2; the D call from TCRdb, TRBD1, cannot be confirmed without DNA. Germline V lookup: CDR1 SEHNR, CDR2 FQNEAQ (reference sequence). The CDR3 totals 13 residues. The CDR3 sequence: CASSFDRAGGYTF. Full variable domain (missing parts from reference TRBV7-9 and TRBJ1-2): DTGVSQNPRHKITKRGQNVTFRCDPISEHNRLYWYRQTLGQGPEFLTYFQNEAQLEKSRLLSDRFSAERPKGSFSTLEIQRTEQGDSAMYLCASSFDRAGGYTFGSGTRLTVV.

The rearrangement links TRBV4-2 to TRBJ1-2; with no DNA, the TCRdb D assignment of TRBD1 cannot be verified. The CDR3 has 13 amino acids. Per the germline V gene, CDR1 is LGHNA and CDR2 is YNFKEQ. The CDR3 spells CASSQMGGDGYTF.

The chain couples TRBV29-1 to TRBJ2-7; TCRdb returns TRBD1, unconfirmable since there is no DNA. From germline, CDR1 is SQVTM and CDR2 ANQGSEA. The CDR3 consists of 13 residues. The CDR3 is CSVVGTVLYEQYF.

V and J are TRBV5-6 and TRBJ2-1. Germline CDR1 and CDR2: SGHDT and YYEEEE. The CDR3 covers 14 residues. CDR3 in amino acids: CASSLHGVNLEQFF.

The rearrangement uses TRBV29-1 and TRBJ2-7; TCRdb names TRBD1, which stays unverified in the absence of DNA. CDR1 is SQVTM and CDR2 is ANQGSEA in the germline V gene. The CDR3 loop spans 12 amino acids. This chain's CDR3 is CSVEFWAGEQYF.

The chain links TRBV6-1 to TRBJ1-2; the D gene TCRdb calls, TRBD1, cannot be checked with no DNA. The CDR3 consists of 14 residues. Germline V gene sequence: CDR1 MNHNS, CDR2 SASEGT. CDR3 region: CASSEPDRALGYTF.

The chain is built from TRBV5-1 and TRBJ1-5. Germline V gene data show CDR1 as SGHRS and CDR2 as YFSETQ. CDR3 length: 13 amino acids. The CDR3 spells CASSLDSEGPQHF.

The V gene is TRBV25-1, the J gene TRBJ1-2. Germline V gives CDR1 MGHDK, CDR2 SYGVNS. The CDR3 length is 14 residues. Here the CDR3 reads CASSPEVGWNGYTF.

This CDR3 reads CASSNTVNTEAFF. V gene TRBV11-2 combines with J gene TRBJ1-1. Germline V gene data show CDR1 as SGHAT and CDR2 as FQNNGV. The CDR3 loop spans 13 amino acids.

This CDR3 is CASSALEGRNQETQYF. The chain has TRBV12-3 or TRBV12-4 and TRBJ2-5; TCRdb returns TRBD1, unconfirmable since there is no DNA. CDR3 size: 16 residues.

The chain uses TRBV5-1 and TRBJ2-6. CDR3 size: 17 residues. Germline CDR1 SGHRS, CDR2 YFSETQ. CDR3 amino acids: CASSLEGYSSGANVLTF. Full variable domain (missing parts from reference TRBV5-1 and TRBJ2-6): KAGVTQTPRYLIKTRGQQVTLSCSPISGHRSVSWYQQTPGQGLQFLFEYFSETQRNKGNFPGRFSGRQFSNSRSEMNVSTLELGDSALYLCASSLEGYSSGANVLTFGAGSRLTVL.

The rearrangement links TRBV25-1 to TRBJ2-1; the D call of TRBD2 rests on TCRdb alone, since no DNA is present to check it. Looked up from germline, CDR1 is MGHDK and CDR2 is SYGVNS. The CDR3 runs 16 residues. CDR3 protein: CASSGGKGGSYNEQFF.

V gene TRBV6-2 or TRBV6-3 combines with J gene TRBJ1-2. Germline V gives CDR1 MNHEY, CDR2 SVGEGT. The CDR3 covers 14 residues. Here the CDR3 reads CASRATQRFYGYTF.

The CDR3 is CASSLWAWSGQTNTEAFF. J is TRBJ1-1 and V is TRBV13; TCRdb's assignment of TRBD1 cannot be checked, as there is no DNA. The CDR3 runs 18 residues. Germline V gives CDR1 PRHDT, CDR2 FYEKMQ (reference sequence).

The J gene is TRBJ1-1, the V gene TRBV5-1; TCRdb names TRBD1, which stays unverified in the absence of DNA. The length of the CDR3 is 13 residues. Germline V gene sequence: CDR1 SGHRS, CDR2 YFSETQ. CDR3 protein: CASSHNRAPEAFF.